One and the same sample provided the 30 T cell receptor beta chains below, sequenced in a study of memory CD4+ T cells and cytomegalovirus serostatus (dated by TCRdb to the late 2010s). To prepare the library, the immunoSEQ multiplex PCR assay was applied. Imported from immuneACCESS, the table was reduced by TCRdb to in-frame sequences with V and J called. These copies leave out some clones; in studies compared against another copy, an unresolved V gene accounts for under half, and the cause of the remainder is not known. The sample contains around 76,000 clones, about 73% of them found a single time. The ten largest account for 2.6% of the sample. A FACSAria II was used to sort memory CD4+ T cells, defined as single viable CD3+CD4+CD8-CD45RO+ cells. The material sequenced was memory CD4+ T cells from blood. All receptors derive from an adult in good health and CMV-seropositive.

The chain employs TRBV12-5 and TRBJ2-1; D gene ambiguous. This CDR3 has 16 residues. The germline gives CDR1 LGHNT, CDR2 FRNRAP. Trimming pared 0 bases from V and 3 bases from J, leaving 12 bases between. CDR3 DNA sequence: TGTGCTAGTGGTTTGGTAATGGGTACCAGCTACAATGAGCAGTTCTTC. Protein: CASGLVMGTSYNEQFF.

This chain uses TRBV2 with TRBJ2-3; D unclear. CDR1 and CDR2 from the germline V gene are SNHLY and FYNNEI. The CDR3 has 14 amino acids. Trimming left V 4 bases short and J 7 bases short, with 15 bases between. The CDR3 DNA follows: TGTGCCAGCAGTGTGCCCTCAAGGACCTATACGCAGTATTTT. Translated: CASSVPSRTYTQYF.

The chain has TRBV7-2 and TRBJ1-2, with 11 bases aligning to TRBD1. CDR3 size: 15 residues. J was trimmed by 6 bases and V by 4 bases; bases with no gene match: 7. From germline, CDR1 is SGHTA and CDR2 FQGNSA. CDR3 in DNA: TGTGCCAGCAGCTCACGGACAGGGGGCGCCGATGGCTACACCTTC. This sequence encodes CASSSRTGGADGYTF.

This clone showed up just once. CDR3 in amino acids: CASSLARDRGTEAFF. CDR3 sequence (DNA): TGTGCCAGCAGCTTAGCCCGGGACAGGGGGACTGAAGCTTTCTTT. This chain uses TRBV11-1 with TRBJ1-1; 11 bases are a match to TRBD1. Germline trimming cut 0 bases from V and 5 bases from J; bases unmatched to any gene: 2. The CDR3 length is 15 residues. Germline CDR1 SGHAT, CDR2 FQDESV (reference sequence).

The V gene is TRBV7-2, the J gene TRBJ1-3, with D possibly being TRBD1 (5 bases). Trimming removed 4 bases at V and 4 bases at J, with 14 bases between. In germline, CDR1 is SGHTA, CDR2 FQGNSA. This CDR3 comprises 15 residues. The CDR3 DNA reads TGTGCCAGCAGCTGGGCCAGCGGGGCCGGAAACACCATATATTTT. It yields the protein CASSWASGAGNTIYF. Based on the CDR3 plus reference TRBV7-2 and TRBJ1-3, the full variable domain is GAGVSQSPSNKVTEKGKDVELRCDPISGHTALYWYRQSLGQGLEFLIYFQGNSAPDKSGLPSDRFSAERTGGSVSTLTIQRTQQEDSAVYLCASSWASGAGNTIYFGEGSWLTVV.

By frequency in the sample, this clone is medium-sized. Here the CDR3 DNA reads TGCGCCAGCAGCTTGGGCGATCGATCACCCCTCCACTTT. Translated, it gives CASSLGDRSPLHF. The chain recombines TRBV5-1 with TRBJ1-6; D gene ambiguous. Between the trimmed V and J ends, which lost 0 bases and 10 bases, there was a span of 8 bases. Germline V gives CDR1 SGHRS, CDR2 YFSETQ. The CDR3 sequence is 13 residues long.

The V call is TRBV6-5, the J call TRBJ1-3, with 9 bases fitting TRBD1. Germline V gene sequence: CDR1 MNHEY, CDR2 SVGAGI. Losses at the gene ends were 6 bases for V and 4 bases for J; bases not matched to a gene: 7. The CDR3 totals 15 residues. The CDR3 nucleotides read TGTGCCAGCAGACCCACAGGGGGCAGAGGAAACACCATATATTTT. As protein: CASRPTGGRGNTIYF.

The V gene is TRBV7-8, the J gene TRBJ1-1; D is perhaps TRBD1 (6 bases). Between the trimmed V and J ends, which lost 4 bases and 4 bases, there was a span of 19 bases. This CDR3 contains 16 residues. Germline V CDR1 and CDR2: SGHVS, FQNEAQ. CDR3 coding DNA: TGTGCCAGCAGCTCTACTCCCGGGGGCACGGTCACTGAAGCTTTCTTT. Protein product: CASSSTPGGTVTEAFF.

The chain employs TRBV6-1 and TRBJ1-2; D unclear. Germline lookup yields CDR1 MNHNS and CDR2 SASEGT. V gave up 1 base and J gave up 0 bases, with 15 bases separating them. The CDR3 extends over 17 amino acids. This chain's CDR3 is CASSEGPLRSANYGYTF. CDR3 nucleotides: TGTGCCAGCAGTGAAGGCCCCCTCAGATCAGCTAACTATGGCTACACCTTC.

The rearrangement joins TRBV2 to TRBJ2-7; no clear D gene. From germline, CDR1 is SNHLY and CDR2 FYNNEI. This CDR3 has 13 amino acids. Trimming took 4 bases from V and 0 from J, leaving 7 bases between them. The DNA of the CDR3 is TGTGCCAGCAGTGGAACCGACTCCTACGAGCAGTACGTC. Encoded protein: CASSGTDSYEQYV.

V and J are TRBV5-4 and TRBJ1-1; D remains ambiguous. This CDR3 has 15 amino acids. Between the trimmed V and J ends, which lost 4 bases and 4 bases, there was a span of 17 bases. CDR1 is SGHNT and CDR2 is YYREEE in the germline V gene (reference sequence). The CDR3 DNA sequence: TGTGCCAGCAGCCCGCGGTCCCTCGGAGGCACTGAAGCTTTCTTT. This codes for CASSPRSLGGTEAFF.

The chain links TRBV7-2 to TRBJ1-5, with TRBD1 as a possible D gene (6 bases). This CDR3 is built from 13 residues. In germline, CDR1 is SGHTA, CDR2 FQGNSA. Trimming removed 2 bases at V and 5 bases at J, with 7 bases between. The CDR3 protein is CASSLRGDQPQHF. As DNA, the CDR3 is TGTGCCAGCAGCTTAAGGGGGGATCAGCCCCAGCATTTT.

The chain links TRBV5-6 to TRBJ2-1; D is tentatively TRBD1 or TRBD2 (5 bases each). The ends were cut back, 1 base at V and 7 bases at J, with 9 bases in the middle. This CDR3 contains 13 residues. Germline CDR1 and CDR2: SGHDT and YYEEEE. The DNA of the CDR3 is TGTGCCAGCAGCTTGCCATGGGGGAATGAGCAGTTCTTC. As protein: CASSLPWGNEQFF.

This clone was picked up a small number of times. The V and J genes are TRBV7-2 and TRBJ1-1; weak D call: TRBD1 (6 bases). Germline CDR1 and CDR2: SGHTA and FQGNSA. This CDR3 has 15 amino acids. The V gene lost 4 bases and the J gene lost 4 bases, with 16 bases spanning the gap. As DNA, the CDR3 is TGTGCCAGCAGCTCAGCCGGGTTCAGGGGCACTGAAGCTTTCTTT. This encodes CASSSAGFRGTEAFF.

The rearrangement links TRBV19 to TRBJ2-5, with D possibly matching TRBD1 (6 bases). This CDR3 contains 16 residues. Germline CDR1 reads LNHDA; CDR2 reads SQIVND (reference sequence). V lost 9 bases and J lost 5, with 25 bases in between. The CDR3 protein is CARGPFGTSLGETQYF. The CDR3 DNA follows: TGTGCCAGAGGACCCTTCGGGACATCTCTGGGGGAGACCCAGTACTTC.

The rearrangement uses TRBV2 and TRBJ2-7, with unresolved D. Germline CDR1 reads SNHLY; CDR2 reads FYNNEI. The CDR3 consists of 14 residues. Trimming removed 4 bases at V and 2 bases at J, with 12 bases between. CDR3 loop: CASSGVSPPYEQYV. The CDR3 DNA follows: TGTGCCAGCAGTGGGGTTAGCCCTCCCTACGAGCAGTACGTC.

The V gene is TRBV7-9, the J gene TRBJ2-1; TRBD2 matches at 11 bases. The trim removed 2 bases at V and 10 bases at J, leaving 7 bases unmatched. The CDR3 length is 15 residues. Germline loops: CDR1 SEHNR, CDR2 FQNEAQ (reference sequence). The DNA of the CDR3 is TGTGCCAGCAGCTTAAGGACTAGCGGGTTTAGGGAGCAGTTCTTC. Translated: CASSLRTSGFREQFF.

This clone was seen just once. The chain combines TRBV28 with TRBJ1-5, with TRBD1 as a possible D gene (5 bases). The germline V gene has CDR1 MDHEN and CDR2 SYDVKM. V lost 11 bases and J 4 bases, leaving 12 bases between the germline ends. The CDR3 covers 12 residues. The CDR3 DNA follows: TGTGCCCTGGGGACCCGTAATCAGCCCCAGCATTTT. Encoded protein: CALGTRNQPQHF. Full variable domain (outside the CDR3, taken from reference TRBV28 and TRBJ1-5): DVKVTQSSRYLVKRTGEKVFLECVQDMDHENMFWYRQDPGLGLRLIYFSYDVKMKEKGDIPEGYSVSREKKERFSLILESASTNQTSMYLCALGTRNQPQHFGDGTRLSIL.

This clone came up once. The gene calls are TRBV18 and TRBJ2-1, with 8 bases fitting TRBD2. CDR3 size: 17 residues. The V gene's germline CDR1 is KGHSH and CDR2 LQKENI. Trimming took 3 bases from V and 0 from J; bases not matched to a gene: 7. DNA of the CDR3: TGTGCCAGCTCACCGGCACTAGCGGCCAGCTCCTACAATGAGCAGTTCTTC. It codes for CASSPALAASSYNEQFF.

The rearrangement joins TRBV11-3 to TRBJ1-1; no reliable D call. The germline V and J ends were trimmed by 6 bases and 5 bases, with 7 bases remaining between them. The CDR3 contains 11 residues. Looked up from germline, CDR1 is SGHNT and CDR2 is YENEEA. The CDR3 reads CASSPGTEAFF. The CDR3 coding sequence is TGTGCCAGCAGTCCGGGAACTGAAGCTTTCTTT.

This clone was observed a handful of times. This rearrangement joins TRBV2 to TRBJ1-2; D possibly corresponds to TRBD1 (5 bases). The germline V and J ends were trimmed by 5 bases and 3 bases, with 10 bases remaining between them. This CDR3 has 13 amino acids. Germline CDR1 is SNHLY and CDR2 is FYNNEI. The DNA for the CDR3 is TGTGCCAGCAGTCTGGACAAGGACTATGGCTACACCTTC. It is translated as CASSLDKDYGYTF. Filled out from reference TRBV2 and TRBJ1-2, the complete variable domain reads EPEVTQTPSHQVTQMGQEVILRCVPISNHLYFYWYRQILGQKVEFLVSFYNNEISEKSEIFDDQFSVERPDGSNFTLKIRSTKLEDSAMYFCASSLDKDYGYTFGSGTRLTVV.

The V and J genes are TRBV2 and TRBJ2-6, with 7 bases aligning to TRBD1. Germline V gives CDR1 SNHLY, CDR2 FYNNEI. J lost 1 base, V lost 6 bases, and 3 bases had no gene match. This CDR3 is 15 amino acids long. CDR3 protein: CASSAGGSGANVLTF. CDR3 in DNA: TGTGCCAGCAGCGCAGGGGGATCTGGGGCCAACGTCCTGACTTTC.

The chain couples TRBV7-2 to TRBJ2-7; 9 positions match TRBD1. CDR1 and CDR2 (germline): SGHTA, FQGNSA. The CDR3 covers 14 residues. Trimming cost V 6 bases and J 3 bases; bases outside gene matches: 6. CDR3 DNA: TGTGCCAGCAGTCTTACAGGGGGCTACTACGAGCAGTACTTC. Its translation: CASSLTGGYYEQYF. The full variable domain, its missing parts supplied by reference TRBV7-2 and TRBJ2-7, is GAGVSQSPSNKVTEKGKDVELRCDPISGHTALYWYRQSLGQGLEFLIYFQGNSAPDKSGLPSDRFSAERTGGSVSTLTIQRTQQEDSAVYLCASSLTGGYYEQYFGPGTRLTVT.

The gene calls are TRBV7-9 and TRBJ1-3; the match to TRBD1 covers 8 bases. The CDR3 sequence is 14 residues long. V lost 5 bases, J lost 7 bases, and 7 bases stayed unmatched. Per the germline V gene, CDR1 is SEHNR and CDR2 is FQNEAQ (reference sequence). This CDR3 is CASSAGQVMNTIYF. For the CDR3, the DNA is TGTGCCAGCAGCGCGGGACAGGTGATGAACACCATATATTTT.

The gene calls are TRBV7-2 and TRBJ1-1; D gene uncertain. The V end lost 4 bases, the J end lost 0 bases, and 9 bases lay between the germline ends. The CDR3 consists of 14 residues. Germline values: CDR1 SGHTA, CDR2 FQGNSA. DNA for the CDR3: TGTGCCAGCAGCTACAGAGCCATGAACACTGAAGCTTTCTTT. Translated, it gives CASSYRAMNTEAFF.

The rearrangement uses TRBV5-4 and TRBJ1-2, with D unclear. Germline lookup yields CDR1 SGHNT and CDR2 YYREEE (reference sequence). Deletions cut 5 bases from V and 3 bases from J, with 11 bases between. This CDR3 has 13 amino acids. Here the CDR3 reads CASRRARDYGYTF. The CDR3 DNA reads TGTGCCAGCAGACGAGCCCGGGACTATGGCTACACCTTC.

A word on this clone: Other DNA variants within this sample encode the same CDR3. V usage is TRBV15 and J usage is TRBJ2-7, with TRBD1 identical over 9 bases. CDR3 size: 13 residues. The V and J ends lost 3 bases and 6 bases, in that order; junction bases with no gene match: 3. Germline CDR1 is LNHNV and CDR2 is YYDKDF (reference sequence). CDR3 in amino acids: CATSRDRGREQYF. DNA for the CDR3: TGTGCCACCAGCAGGGACAGGGGTCGCGAGCAGTACTTC.

The chain couples TRBV29-1 to TRBJ2-7, with 7 nucleotides matching TRBD1. V shed 6 bases, J shed 3 bases, and the junction held 17 bases outside the gene matches. Germline V gene sequence: CDR1 SQVTM, CDR2 ANQGSEA. This CDR3 has 16 residues. The CDR3 loop is CSVIPGQFTTNYEQYF. The CDR3 bases are TGCAGCGTCATCCCGGGACAGTTTACGACTAACTACGAGCAGTACTTC.

This clone was found a few times. The chain is built from TRBV2 and TRBJ2-7; D is uncertain. The ends were cut back, 5 bases at V and 2 bases at J, with 13 bases in the middle. CDR1 and CDR2 (germline): SNHLY, FYNNEI. The CDR3 is 14 residues long. The CDR3 DNA is TGTGCCAGCAGTAACTCACCGCCTACCTACGAGCAGTACGTC. Its translation is CASSNSPPTYEQYV.

The rearrangement joins TRBV4-3 to TRBJ2-3, with D uncertain. CDR1 is LGHNA and CDR2 is YSLEER in the germline V gene. The CDR3 length is 14 residues. Trimming pared 3 bases from V and 0 bases from J, leaving 7 bases between. The chain's CDR3 is CASSQGGSTDTQYF. Written as DNA, the CDR3 is TGCGCCAGCAGCCAGGGTGGGAGCACAGATACGCAGTATTTT.